Listed below are T cell receptor beta chains from one sample, sequenced in a study of metastatic and nonmetastatic thyroid tumors. With MiXCR, TCRdb reprocessed the PCR reads. The table has about 26,000 clones, more than 13% seen once. The material sequenced was blood. The receptors come from a female donor with papillary thyroid cancer or a benign thyroid nodule (not recorded which). Some clones in this sample may be carry-over from other donors' samples. CDR3s include the opening cysteine and the closing phenylalanine or tryptophan. Fields, in order: D gene, V gene, J gene, CDR3 protein. The D gene is left open where the match is weak.

D: NA; V: TRBV11-2; J: TRBJ2-3; CDR3: CANSLDGAAADTQYF
D: NA; V: TRBV12-3/TRBV12-4; J: TRBJ1-6; CDR3: CASRRGDTTRDNSPLHF
D: TRBD2; V: TRBV11-2; J: TRBJ2-7; CDR3: CASSLVALAEAGHSYEQYF
D: NA; V: TRBV4-1; J: TRBJ1-1; CDR3: CASRALLKNTEAFF
D: NA; V: TRBV28; J: TRBJ1-5; CDR3: CASSIESSNQPQHF
D: TRBD2; V: TRBV20-1; J: TRBJ2-7; CDR3: CSAIGLAGAQEQYF
D: NA; V: TRBV6-4; J: TRBJ2-7; CDR3: CASSDSGTVGYEQYF
D: TRBD2; V: TRBV28; J: TRBJ2-3; CDR3: CASSSHPGLAGRDTQYF
D: NA; V: TRBV11-3; J: TRBJ2-1; CDR3: CASSLAGVGEQFF
D: TRBD2; V: TRBV28; J: TRBJ2-7; CDR3: CASSWGLVRDEQYF
D: TRBD1; V: TRBV5-4; J: TRBJ1-2; CDR3: CASSFPGQGARGYTF
D: NA; V: TRBV19; J: TRBJ1-5; CDR3: CASSFGYNQPQHF
D: TRBD2; V: TRBV28; J: TRBJ2-1; CDR3: CASSLLAAYNERFF
D: TRBD2; V: TRBV20-1; J: TRBJ2-1; CDR3: CSAYLAGPYNEQFF
D: NA; V: TRBV20-1; J: TRBJ2-6; CDR3: CSASGYSGANVLTF
D: NA; V: TRBV11-2; J: TRBJ2-3; CDR3: CASSSGSRTDTQYF
D: TRBD1; V: TRBV11-3; J: TRBJ2-2; CDR3: CASSTNGDRTTTGELFF
D: NA; V: TRBV28; J: TRBJ2-5; CDR3: CATRRALLQETQYF
D: NA; V: TRBV29-1; J: TRBJ1-2; CDR3: CSVGEVRANYGYTF
D: NA; V: TRBV19; J: TRBJ2-2; CDR3: CASSKRAGELFF
D: NA; V: TRBV20-1; J: TRBJ1-3; CDR3: CSARETGQASGNTIYF
D: NA; V: TRBV19; J: TRBJ1-1; CDR3: CASSIGPSGTRMNTEAFF
D: TRBD2; V: TRBV4-1; J: TRBJ2-1; CDR3: CASSQERTRTAGGYNEQFF
D: NA; V: TRBV12-3/TRBV12-4; J: TRBJ1-6; CDR3: CASRTIGNSPLHF
D: TRBD2; V: TRBV20-1; J: TRBJ2-5; CDR3: CSARKKLLHAGVRETQYF
D: NA; V: TRBV11-3; J: TRBJ2-3; CDR3: CASSLSHLGDTQYF
D: TRBD2; V: TRBV20-1; J: TRBJ2-3; CDR3: CSATSGSTDTQYF
D: NA; V: TRBV7-9; J: TRBJ2-7; CDR3: CASSFQGYEQYF
D: NA; V: TRBV9; J: TRBJ2-7; CDR3: CASSVSAASYEQYF
D: NA; V: TRBV5-1; J: TRBJ2-1; CDR3: CASSLTQGQYNEQFF
D: TRBD1; V: TRBV5-1; J: TRBJ2-7; CDR3: CASSSEGTGVHEQYF
D: NA; V: TRBV6-1; J: TRBJ1-2; CDR3: CASSSPTGTQGGYTF
D: NA; V: TRBV20-1; J: TRBJ1-4; CDR3: CSAGRGPQKDEKLFF
D: NA; V: TRBV15; J: TRBJ2-3; CDR3: CATSSGFSTDTQYF
D: TRBD1; V: TRBV4-3; J: TRBJ2-7; CDR3: CASSQEPTGIIDEQYF
D: NA; V: TRBV6-1; J: TRBJ1-1; CDR3: CASKEGKNTEAFF
D: NA; V: TRBV11-3; J: TRBJ2-7; CDR3: CASSHSGGARPYEQYF
D: NA; V: TRBV4-1; J: TRBJ1-1; CDR3: CASSQSGGVITEAFF
D: TRBD1; V: TRBV27; J: TRBJ1-3; CDR3: CASSPLTGGGNTIYF
D: TRBD1; V: TRBV10-2; J: TRBJ2-1; CDR3: CASSDQGVGEQFF
D: NA; V: TRBV20-1; J: TRBJ1-6; CDR3: CSARALSGAGNSPLHF
D: TRBD1; V: TRBV28; J: TRBJ2-1; CDR3: CASRRPGGHSYNEQFF
D: NA; V: TRBV6-1; J: TRBJ1-5; CDR3: CASSEVWGDSNQPQHF
D: TRBD1; V: TRBV6-1; J: TRBJ1-1; CDR3: CASSLRDSEYTEAFF
D: TRBD1; V: TRBV30; J: TRBJ1-1; CDR3: CACDVTTGSAFF
D: NA; V: TRBV15; J: TRBJ2-7; CDR3: CATSRGTGTYEQYF
D: TRBD2; V: TRBV20-1; J: TRBJ2-1; CDR3: CSARQGGRDEQFF
D: TRBD1; V: TRBV6-5; J: TRBJ2-2; CDR3: CASSYNRGSTGELFF
D: NA; V: TRBV11-2; J: TRBJ1-1; CDR3: CASSSIPEAFF
D: NA; V: TRBV7-3; J: TRBJ2-5; CDR3: CASSPRGRGRAGVTQYF
D: NA; V: TRBV6-1; J: TRBJ2-5; CDR3: CASSSQGPETQYF
D: TRBD1; V: TRBV6-1; J: TRBJ2-7; CDR3: CASSVKGARNEQHF
D: NA; V: TRBV28; J: TRBJ2-1; CDR3: CASSPGSSSYNEQFF